The 4 T cell receptor beta chains in this list originate from one sample, sequenced in a study of human T cells and chemical hapten exposure. TCRdb fed the RACE reads into MiXCR, producing one record per CDR3 protein. Of 350,000 to 450,000 distinct CDR3 sequences listed, approximately 5.1% are singletons. The sample's time point: pre-sensitization, week 0. Stated treatment: therapeutic diphenylcyclopropenone sensitization with weekly scalp DPC. Material: whole blood, obtained in connection with sensitization to the hapten diphenylcyclopropenone (DPC). These receptors were obtained from a woman in her fifties or sixties with alopecia areata. Some clones in this sample may be carry-over from other donors' samples.

This clonotype was seen repeatedly, ten times or more. This chain connects TRBV7-2 to TRBJ2-2; tentatively, D is TRBD2 (6 bases). The CDR3 extends over 15 amino acids. Germline V lookup: CDR1 SGHTA, CDR2 FQGNSA. V was cut by 3 bases and J by 6 bases, with 14 bases left in between. CDR3 sequence (DNA): TGTGCCAGCAGCTTGGGAGCGGGTCCTTCCGGGGAGCTGTTTTTT. Translated: CASSLGAGPSGELFF.

This clonotype has a handful of counts. V and J are TRBV3-1 and TRBJ1-2; D ambiguous. Trimming stripped 0 bases from V and 0 bases from J, with 8 bases between. The CDR3 length is 15 residues. The germline V gene has CDR1 LGHDT and CDR2 YNNKEL (reference sequence). This CDR3 reads CASSQDPAPNYGYTF. CDR3 nucleotide sequence: TGTGCCAGCAGCCAAGACCCGGCCCCTAACTATGGCTACACCTTC.

The chain joins TRBV28 to TRBJ2-5; possibly TRBD1 for D (6 bases). The CDR3 contains 13 residues. Germline V CDR1 and CDR2: MDHEN, SYDVKM. The V and J ends lost 7 bases and 1 base respectively, with 10 bases between them. The CDR3 region has the DNA TGTGCCAGCAATACAGGGCTCCAAGAGACCCAGTACTTC. Translation: CASNTGLQETQYF.

This clonotype came up many times. The rearrangement joins TRBV24-1 to TRBJ1-2; D ambiguous. Per germline, CDR1 KGHDR and CDR2 SFDVKD. Trimming took off 5 bases at V and 2 bases at J, with 8 bases between the two ends. This CDR3 is 13 amino acids long. The CDR3 sequence is CATSVAENYGYTF. As DNA, the CDR3 is TGTGCCACCAGTGTGGCGGAGAACTATGGCTACACCTTC.